These 3 T cell receptor beta chains share one sample of origin, sequenced in a study of cytomegalovirus exposure and HLA in healthy donors. It was with 60 Vbeta and 13 Jbeta primers that the PCR ran. Sequencing was performed with immunoSEQ multiplex PCR; in TCRdb, only in-frame clones are kept and a portion is missing. This sample carries around 150,000 clones, over 75% of them seen once, and the ten largest clones take 0.45% to 0.55%. Sequences were obtained from PBMCs. The receptors originated from a woman aged 35 to 49 in good health and CMV-seronegative.

The chain links TRBV6-4 to TRBJ1-1; D is unresolved. V was shortened by 3 bases and J by 1 base, with 6 bases between the two germline ends. The CDR3 loop spans 13 amino acids. The germline V gene has CDR1 MRHNA and CDR2 SNTAGT. CDR3 in amino acids: CASSEQRNTEAFF. The CDR3 DNA sequence: TGTGCCAGCAGTGAACAGAGGAACACTGAAGCTTTCTTT.

J is TRBJ1-3 and V is TRBV11-3, with D possibly matching TRBD1 (6 bases). The CDR3 length is 15 residues. Looked up from germline, CDR1 is SGHNT and CDR2 is YENEEA. Trimming cost V 5 bases and J 3 bases, with 14 bases left between them. CDR3 protein: CASSKDSTSGNTIYF. CDR3 DNA: TGTGCCAGCAGCAAGGACAGCACGAGTGGAAACACCATATATTTT.

This chain uses TRBV7-2 with TRBJ2-7; weak D call: TRBD1 (6 bases). V lost 7 bases and J 5 bases, leaving 18 bases between the germline ends. The CDR3 loop spans 14 amino acids. Germline CDR1 reads SGHTA; CDR2 reads FQGNSA. CDR3 protein: CASTLGQGLDEQYF. CDR3 DNA: TGTGCCAGCACCCTCGGGCAGGGGTTGGACGAGCAGTACTTC. Supplemented by reference TRBV7-2 and TRBJ2-7, the full variable domain reads GAGVSQSPSNKVTEKGKDVELRCDPISGHTALYWYRQSLGQGLEFLIYFQGNSAPDKSGLPSDRFSAERTGGSVSTLTIQRTQQEDSAVYLCASTLGQGLDEQYFGPGTRLTVT.